This record covers a single T cell receptor (beta chain). This sample stems from a study of blood T cell repertoires in COVID-19. For the study at large: The samples span acute and convalescent COVID-19 from the United States, Italy and Spain. T cells, B-cell-depleted T cells, or PBMCs provided the cDNA or gDNA that served as material.

Authors' processing steps: Estimates of nucleated cell counts were drawn from the amplification of reference gene primers. Assay: immunoSEQ multiplex PCR; the TCRdb copy retains only in-frame clones and omits some. V and J calls and clone size follow that table, whereas D and trimming were derived from the DNA. The table has around 100,000 clones, roughly four fifths seen once. The CDR3 sequence is 15 residues long. Between the trimmed V and J ends, which lost 4 bases and 7 bases, there was a span of 17 bases. The germline V gene has CDR1 SGHRS and CDR2 YFSETQ. What was sequenced was peripheral blood. The clonotype comes from a man aged 55 to 70 with acute or convalescent COVID-19. The chain is built from TRBV5-1 and TRBJ1-4, with D possibly TRBD1 on 6 matching bases. DNA of the CDR3: TGCGCCAGCAGCCTACAGGGTAACCTAGGTGAAAAACTGTTTTTT. Translation: CASSLQGNLGEKLFF.